The clone carrying this TCR beta chain was seen only a few times. Antigen specificity is unknown. Trimming left V 2 bases short and J 3 bases short, with 3 bases between. The germline V gene has CDR1 GTSNPN and CDR2 SVGIG (reference sequence). There are 11 residues in the CDR3. This entry is derived from a study of T-cell reconstitution after alpha-beta-depleted transplantation in children. TCRbeta library construction was performed incorporating unique molecular identifiers. Via MiXCR, TCRdb re-called the PCR reads, giving one row per CDR3 protein. This table holds about a million distinct CDR3 sequences, 25% to 35% found once. Broader study findings: A year post-transplant, T-cell counts and diversity derived mostly from newly produced T cells. Recipient T cells and thymic progenitors that survived gave rise to the high TCRbeta diversity observed at day 60 in some patients. Several hundred expanded graft clones reportedly were the source of alpha-beta T cells about two months after transplant.

This chain joins TRBV30 and TRBJ2-3; D remains unclear. The sample in question was PBMCs, mostly from graft donor cells, obtained 360 days after TCRalphabeta/CD19-depleted stem cell transplant. This TCR was sampled from a boy under two years old who had a stem cell transplant for SCID, so the T cells may come from the graft donor. Here the CDR3 DNA reads TGTGCCTGGAGTCGGACAGATACGCAGTATTTT. This encodes CAWSRTDTQYF.